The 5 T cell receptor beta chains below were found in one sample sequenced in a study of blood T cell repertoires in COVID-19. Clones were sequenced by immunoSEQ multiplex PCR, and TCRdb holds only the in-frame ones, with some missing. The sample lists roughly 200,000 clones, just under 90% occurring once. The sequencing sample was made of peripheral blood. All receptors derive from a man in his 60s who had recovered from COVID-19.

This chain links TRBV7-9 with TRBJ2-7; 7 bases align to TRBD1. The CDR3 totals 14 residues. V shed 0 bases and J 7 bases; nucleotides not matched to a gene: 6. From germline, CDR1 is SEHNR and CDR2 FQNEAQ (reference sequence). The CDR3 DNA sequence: TGTGCCAGCAGCTTAGCCTTGGGACAGATGGAGCAGTACTTC. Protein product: CASSLALGQMEQYF.

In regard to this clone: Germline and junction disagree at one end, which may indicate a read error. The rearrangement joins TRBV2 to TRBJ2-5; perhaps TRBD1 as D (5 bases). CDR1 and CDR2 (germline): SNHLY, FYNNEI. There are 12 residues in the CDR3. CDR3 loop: CASSGQQETRYF. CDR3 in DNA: TGTGCCAGCAGTGGACAGCAAGAGACCCGGTACTTC. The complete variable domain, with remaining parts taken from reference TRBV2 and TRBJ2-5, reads EPEVTQTPSHQVTQMGQEVILRCVPISNHLYFYWYRQILGQKVEFLVSFYNNEISEKSEIFDDQFSVERPDGSNFTLKIRSTKLEDSAMYFCASSGQQETRYFGPGTRLLVL.

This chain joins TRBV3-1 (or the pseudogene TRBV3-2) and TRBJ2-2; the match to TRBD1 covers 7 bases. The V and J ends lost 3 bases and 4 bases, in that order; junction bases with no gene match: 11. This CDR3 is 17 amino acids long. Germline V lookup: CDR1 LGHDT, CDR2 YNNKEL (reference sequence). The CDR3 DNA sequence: TGTGCCAGCAGCCACTATACCGGGACAGTAGGCACCGGGGAGCTGTTTTTT. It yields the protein CASSHYTGTVGTGELFF.

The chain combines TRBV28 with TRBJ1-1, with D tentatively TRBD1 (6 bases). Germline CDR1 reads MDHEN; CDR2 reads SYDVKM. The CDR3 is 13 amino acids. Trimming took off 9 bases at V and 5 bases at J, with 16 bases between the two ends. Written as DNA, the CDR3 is TGTGCCAGTCAGGGGACCCGAGGGACTGAAGCTTTCTTT. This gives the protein CASQGTRGTEAFF.

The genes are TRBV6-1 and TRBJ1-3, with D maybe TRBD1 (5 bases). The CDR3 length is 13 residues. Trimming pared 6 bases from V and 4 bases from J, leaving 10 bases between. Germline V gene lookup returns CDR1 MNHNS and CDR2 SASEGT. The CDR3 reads CASRPHRGNTIYF. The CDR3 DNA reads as TGTGCCAGCAGGCCCCACAGGGGAAACACCATATATTTT.